This TCR beta chain was sequenced in a study of T cell repertoires in cytomegalovirus infection. Study-wide background: Alongside well-studied HLA-B-restricted CMV epitopes, recently identified HLA-C-restricted CMV epitopes were also used.

Broader study findings: HLA-C-restricted TCR beta clonotypes specific for CMV led the ex vivo response.

TCRdb re-called the reads with MiXCR, one entry per CDR3 protein. Seen here are roughly 350,000 distinct CDR3 sequences, around a third observed once, and the top ten hold roughly 13%. This clonotype has a handful of counts. What it recognizes is unknown. The starting material was cultured PBMCs, obtained from culture after CMV antigen stimulation. The clonotype was recovered from a human donor in good health (CMV status not recorded). Some clones in this sample may be carry-over from other donors' samples.

Here the CDR3 reads CATTGTVGTGELFF. The DNA for the CDR3 is TGTGCCACCACCGGGACAGTGGGAACCGGGGAGCTGTTTTTT. The chain joins TRBV24-1 to TRBJ2-2; 7 positions agree with TRBD1. V shed 8 bases, J shed 5 bases, and the junction held 7 bases outside the gene matches. This CDR3 is 14 amino acids long. Germline V gene data show CDR1 as KGHDR and CDR2 as SFDVKD.